This T cell receptor (beta chain) was sequenced in a study of OX40 agonist ivuxolimab in advanced cancers. Looking at the study overall: In three patients, partial responses were observed, one with hepatocellular carcinoma and two with cutaneous melanoma.

Prior autoimmune disease or systemic immunosuppression barred patients. The investigators sampled blood at baseline, at cycle 4 day 1, and at cycle 7 day 1. Sequencing used immunoSEQ multiplex PCR; TCRdb keeps in-frame clones, though not all of them. The table includes tens of thousands of clones, 75% to 90% detected once. Study conclusions and caveats: Doses of 0.1 to 3.0 mg/kg were accompanied by clonal expansion of CD4+ and CD8+ blood T cells by week 6.

Details on this clone: What it binds is unknown.

The sequence was collected from an adult with an advanced solid tumor such as melanoma, head and neck, liver or kidney cancer. Material: CD4+ or CD8+ T cells sorted from blood, obtained in a trial of the OX40 agonist ivuxolimab.

The DNA of the CDR3 is TGTGCCTGGAGTGGAAAGACAGGAGACTCCTACGAGCAGTACTTC. This sequence encodes CAWSGKTGDSYEQYF. The chain combines TRBV30 with TRBJ2-7, with D maybe TRBD1 (6 bases). The germline CDR1 and CDR2 sequences are GTSNPN and SVGIG (reference sequence). The CDR3 covers 15 residues. V was pared by 1 base and J by 0 bases, with 13 bases between.